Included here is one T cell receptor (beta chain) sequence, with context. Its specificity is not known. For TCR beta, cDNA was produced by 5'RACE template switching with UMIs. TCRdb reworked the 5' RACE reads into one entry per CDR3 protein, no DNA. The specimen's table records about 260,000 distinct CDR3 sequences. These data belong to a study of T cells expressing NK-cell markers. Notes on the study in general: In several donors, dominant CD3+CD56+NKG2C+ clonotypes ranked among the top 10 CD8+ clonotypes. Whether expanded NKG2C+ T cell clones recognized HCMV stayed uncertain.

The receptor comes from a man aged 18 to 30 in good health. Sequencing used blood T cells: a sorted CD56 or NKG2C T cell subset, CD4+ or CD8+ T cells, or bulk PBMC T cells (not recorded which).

CDR3 loop: CASSRTSGRLTDTQYF. V gene TRBV12-3 or TRBV12-4 combines with J gene TRBJ2-3; TCRdb outputs TRBD2, but without DNA this stays unchecked. This CDR3 contains 16 residues.